Listed below are T cell receptor beta chains from one sample, sequenced in a study of T cells after somatic rescue of genetic block. Sequencing was performed with immunoSEQ multiplex PCR; in TCRdb, only in-frame clones are kept and a portion is missing. Of fewer than 150,000 clones listed, around 90% are singletons. Sequencing was carried out using peripheral blood mononuclear cells (PBMCs). Receptors originate from a woman younger than 30. The CDR3 runs from the conserved cysteine through the conserved F or W. Each record gives: V gene, D gene, J gene, CDR3 protein. A D gene is named only where the DNA matches it firmly.

>TRBV19|TRBD1|TRBJ2-6
CASSKGQATVSGANVLTF
>TRBV12-5|-|TRBJ1-2
CASGLVTLAETGYGYTF
>TRBV2|-|TRBJ2-3
CASSPQVGEQYF
>TRBV18|-|TRBJ1-1
CASSPPNRDHMNTEAFF
>TRBV6-5|-|TRBJ1-2
CASSYTSGYYGYTF
>TRBV28|-|TRBJ2-5
CASTLDSQETQYF
>TRBV7-2|-|TRBJ2-5
CASSFPWGGETQYF
>TRBV7-6|-|TRBJ2-1
CASSAGPLYEDNEQFF
>TRBV5-1|-|TRBJ2-5
CASSHRQYQETQYF
>TRBV5-4|TRBD2|TRBJ2-5
CASSIRTSGGPGETQYF
>TRBV19|-|TRBJ2-7
CASSIKAGMVYEQYF
>TRBV30|-|TRBJ2-1
CAWRDKSNEQFF
>TRBV7-6|-|TRBJ1-5
CASSSRGGGVGCQPQHF